This T cell receptor (beta chain) stems from a study of cytomegalovirus exposure and HLA in healthy donors. Study-level background: The platform used for the 120 validation repertoires matched that of the roughly 700 first-cohort repertoires, a later analysis reported. Whole-study findings and limits: Subsequent analysis showed first-cohort TCR clusters tending to co-occur in over a hundred validation repertoires.

The table lists this clone with a count of one. Its antigen is as yet unknown. The donors were members of the validation cohort comprising 100 to 150 subjects, separate from the roughly 600-subject first cohort. Germline values: CDR1 SQVTM, CDR2 ANQGSEA. Germline trimming cut 7 bases from V and 2 bases from J; bases unmatched to any gene: 5. The CDR3 is 13 residues long. Method: immunoSEQ multiplex PCR; TCRdb's copy keeps in-frame clones and lacks some. The data contain about 70,000 clones, approximately 93% of them seen just once; the ten biggest clones take up about 1.4%. The chain recombines TRBV29-1 with TRBJ2-7; TRBD2 matches 10 bases. The origin of this receptor is a man between 18 and 35 years old in good health and CMV-seropositive. Sequences were obtained from PBMCs. The CDR3 reads CSARTSGPYEQYF. In DNA form, the CDR3 reads TGCAGCGCCAGGACTAGCGGTCCCTACGAGCAGTACTTC.